The clone carrying this T cell receptor beta chain was seen ten or more times. Its antigen remains unidentified. The record originates from a study of early T cells in non-severe SARS-CoV-2 infection. At the level of the study: The sequenced material was bulk RNA from unsorted whole blood, and its chains were unpaired.

The TCR library protocol attached unique molecular identifiers to the individual cDNA molecules. MiXCR, run by TCRdb on the 5' RACE reads, gives a single entry per CDR3 protein. The table lists about 64,000 distinct CDR3 sequences, 4.9% of them singletons. The study's findings and limits: Anti-spike CD8 responses were favored in VDJdb matching, and private and CD4 specificities were missed.

Per germline, CDR1 MGHDK and CDR2 SYGVNS. There are 15 residues in the CDR3. Trimming removed 6 bases from V and 12 bases from J; junction bases left unmatched: 19. The origin of this receptor is an adult who was a healthcare worker with PCR-confirmed SARS-CoV-2 infection or an uninfected control (not recorded which). The J gene is TRBJ1-1, the V gene TRBV25-1; 7 nucleotides match TRBD1. The sample consisted of whole blood. CDR3 nucleotides: TGTGCCAGCAGCAGAGACGGTTGGGACAGTAGTAAAACTTTCTTT. Translated: CASSRDGWDSSKTFF.